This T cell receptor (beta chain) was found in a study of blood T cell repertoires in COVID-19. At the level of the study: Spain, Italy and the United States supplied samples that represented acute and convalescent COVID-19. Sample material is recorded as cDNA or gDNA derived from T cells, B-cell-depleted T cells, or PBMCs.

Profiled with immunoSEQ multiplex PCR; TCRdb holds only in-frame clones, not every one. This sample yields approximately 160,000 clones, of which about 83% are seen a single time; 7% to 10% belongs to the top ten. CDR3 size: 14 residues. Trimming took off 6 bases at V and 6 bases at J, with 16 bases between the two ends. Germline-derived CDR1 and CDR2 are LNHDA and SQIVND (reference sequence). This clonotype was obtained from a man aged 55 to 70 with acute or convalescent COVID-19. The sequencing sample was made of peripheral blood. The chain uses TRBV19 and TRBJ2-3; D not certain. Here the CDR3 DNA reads TGTGCCAGTAGAATCGCGACATCCTCGGATACGCAGTATTTT. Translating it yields CASRIATSSDTQYF.